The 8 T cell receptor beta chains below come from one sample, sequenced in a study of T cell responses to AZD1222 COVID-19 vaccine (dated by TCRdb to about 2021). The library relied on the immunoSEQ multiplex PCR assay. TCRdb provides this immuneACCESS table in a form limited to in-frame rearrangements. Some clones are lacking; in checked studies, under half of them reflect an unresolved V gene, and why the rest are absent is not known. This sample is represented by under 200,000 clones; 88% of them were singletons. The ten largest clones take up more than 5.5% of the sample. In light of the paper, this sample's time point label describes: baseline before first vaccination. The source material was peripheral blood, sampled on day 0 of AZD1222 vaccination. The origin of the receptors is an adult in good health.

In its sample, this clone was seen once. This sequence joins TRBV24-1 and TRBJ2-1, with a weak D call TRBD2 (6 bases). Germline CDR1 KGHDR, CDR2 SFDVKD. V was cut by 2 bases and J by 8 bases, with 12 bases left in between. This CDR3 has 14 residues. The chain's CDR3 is CATSDSREVDEQFF. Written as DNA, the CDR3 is TGTGCCACCAGTGATTCGAGGGAGGTCGATGAGCAGTTCTTC.

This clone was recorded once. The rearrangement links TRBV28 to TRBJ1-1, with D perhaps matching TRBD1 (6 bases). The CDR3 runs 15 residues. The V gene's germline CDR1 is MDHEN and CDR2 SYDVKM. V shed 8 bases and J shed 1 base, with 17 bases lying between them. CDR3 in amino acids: CASRPRGEGNTEAFF. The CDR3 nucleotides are TGTGCCAGCCGCCCCAGGGGCGAAGGGAACACTGAAGCTTTCTTT.

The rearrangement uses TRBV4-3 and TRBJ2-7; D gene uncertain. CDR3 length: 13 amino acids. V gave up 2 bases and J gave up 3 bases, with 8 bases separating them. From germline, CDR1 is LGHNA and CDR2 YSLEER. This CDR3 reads CASSQRGGYEQYF. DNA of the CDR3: TGCGCCAGCAGCCAACGCGGTGGCTACGAGCAGTACTTC.

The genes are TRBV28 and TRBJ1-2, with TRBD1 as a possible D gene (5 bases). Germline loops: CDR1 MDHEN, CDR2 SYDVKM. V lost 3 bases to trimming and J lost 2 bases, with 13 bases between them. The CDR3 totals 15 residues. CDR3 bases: TGTGCCAGCAGTTTTCAGGGTAATACAAACTATGGCTACACCTTC. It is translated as CASSFQGNTNYGYTF.

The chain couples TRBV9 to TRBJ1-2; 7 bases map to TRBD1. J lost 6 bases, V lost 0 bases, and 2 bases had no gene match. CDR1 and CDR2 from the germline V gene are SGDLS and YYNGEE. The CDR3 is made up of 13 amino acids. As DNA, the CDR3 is TGTGCCAGCAGCGTAGGACAGGGTCATGGCTACACCTTC. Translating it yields CASSVGQGHGYTF.

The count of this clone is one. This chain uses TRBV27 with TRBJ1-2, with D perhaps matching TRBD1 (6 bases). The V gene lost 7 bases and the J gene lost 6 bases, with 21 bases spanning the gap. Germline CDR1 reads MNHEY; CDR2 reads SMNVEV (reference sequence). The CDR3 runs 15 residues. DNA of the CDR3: TGTGCCAGCATGAAGGGGGGCAGGATGTCGAATGGCTACACCTTC. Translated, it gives CASMKGGRMSNGYTF.

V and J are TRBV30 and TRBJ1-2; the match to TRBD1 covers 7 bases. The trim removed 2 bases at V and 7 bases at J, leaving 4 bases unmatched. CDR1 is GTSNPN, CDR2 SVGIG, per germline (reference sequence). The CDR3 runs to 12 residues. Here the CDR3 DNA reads TGTGCCTGGAGTTCGTGGACAGGTGGCTACACCTTC. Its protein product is CAWSSWTGGYTF.

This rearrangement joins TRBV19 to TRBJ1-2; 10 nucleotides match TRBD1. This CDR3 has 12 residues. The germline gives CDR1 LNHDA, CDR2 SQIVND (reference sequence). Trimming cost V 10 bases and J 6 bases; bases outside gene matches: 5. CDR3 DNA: TGTGCCACCCTAGACAGGGGGCATGGCTACACCTTC. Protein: CATLDRGHGYTF.